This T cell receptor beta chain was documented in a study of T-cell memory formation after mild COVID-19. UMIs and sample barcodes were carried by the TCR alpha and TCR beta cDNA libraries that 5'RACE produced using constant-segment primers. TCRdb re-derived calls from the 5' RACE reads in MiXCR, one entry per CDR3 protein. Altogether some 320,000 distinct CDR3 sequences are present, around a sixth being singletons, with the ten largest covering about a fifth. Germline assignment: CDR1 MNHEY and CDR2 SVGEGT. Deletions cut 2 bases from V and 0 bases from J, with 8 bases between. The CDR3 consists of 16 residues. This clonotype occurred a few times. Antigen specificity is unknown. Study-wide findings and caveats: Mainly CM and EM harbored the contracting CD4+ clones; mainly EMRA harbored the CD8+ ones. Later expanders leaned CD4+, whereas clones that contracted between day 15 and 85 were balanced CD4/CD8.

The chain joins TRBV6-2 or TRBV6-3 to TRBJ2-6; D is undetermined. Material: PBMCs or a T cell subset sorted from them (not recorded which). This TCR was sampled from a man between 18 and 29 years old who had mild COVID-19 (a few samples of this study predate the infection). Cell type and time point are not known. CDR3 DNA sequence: TGTGCCAGCAGTTACCGCCCCGGCTCTGGGGCCAACGTCCTGACTTTC. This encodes CASSYRPGSGANVLTF.